The clone carrying this T cell receptor (beta chain) came up many times. Regarding time point: newly diagnosed GD, antithyroid drugs for less than 3 months. After RNA was extracted from PBMCs, the TCR library was made from it. According to the study, TCR beta libraries were built with iRepertoire HTBI primers and CDR3-region Arm-PCR. A single record per CDR3 protein comes from TCRdb applying MiXCR to the multiplex PCR reads. The sample has around 320,000 distinct CDR3 sequences, around 15% seen once. The CDR3 has 17 residues. Trimming removed 1 base from V and 2 bases from J; junction bases left unmatched: 8. Germline CDR1 and CDR2: SGHRS and YFSETQ. This sample was taken from a study of regulatory T cells in long-lasting Graves disease. These records were also assigned to another study, of T cells in Graves' hyperthyroidism and ophthalmopathy.

This sequence originates from a man aged 40-55 years with Graves disease. Source: peripheral blood mononuclear cells (PBMCs), taken at new diagnosis, from a patient treated with antithyroid drugs. The chain recombines TRBV5-1 with TRBJ2-3; 9 bases agree with TRBD1. The CDR3 nucleotides are TGCGCCAGCAGCTTGATGGGGACAGGGACCTTCACAGATACGCAGTATTTT. This encodes CASSLMGTGTFTDTQYF.